This T cell receptor beta chain is from a study of CD8+ T cells in alopecia areata. Reverse transcribed after extraction, RNA yielded cDNA as the sequencing template. The method was immunoSEQ multiplex PCR; TCRdb's version includes in-frame clones alone and lacks a portion of them. The sample contains some 180,000 clones, about 61% of which appear only once. The sequence came from a human donor in good health. Sequencing was done on a sample of CD8+ T cells sorted from blood.

The CDR3 DNA is TGCAGCGCTTTCACAGGGAACTACGAGCAGTACTTC. Translated: CSAFTGNYEQYF. This chain links TRBV29-1 with TRBJ2-7, with TRBD1 as a possible D gene (6 bases). V lost 7 bases, J lost 3 bases, and 13 bases lay in between. In germline, CDR1 is SQVTM, CDR2 ANQGSEA. The CDR3 consists of 12 residues.